Presented here are 5 T cell receptor beta chains from one specimen sequenced in a study of blood T cells in healthy people across ages. A J-beta primer mix and a sample-barcoded 5' primer were used in a second PCR of about 7 to 12 cycles. TCRdb independently ran MiXCR on the 5' RACE reads; one entry per CDR3 protein. The table has 1,100,000 or so distinct CDR3 sequences, 45% seen once. Sequencing was performed on blood. These receptors were collected from a woman in her fifties or sixties in good health.

A remark on this clonotype: At one end the junction does not follow the germline gene, possibly because of a read error. The rearrangement joins TRBV4-1 to TRBJ2-6; tentatively, D is TRBD1 (5 bases). The CDR3 has 18 amino acids. From germline, CDR1 is MGHRA and CDR2 YSYEKL. The CDR3 sequence is CANSLRQISASGANVLTF. Written as DNA, the CDR3 is TGCGCCAACAGCCTAAGACAGATATCAGCCTCTGGGGCCAACGTCCTGACTTTC.

This chain connects TRBV12-3 or TRBV12-4 to TRBJ2-7, with D unresolved. The J call may be faulty, since TRBJ2-5 better matches the DNA end. The CDR3 is 12 residues long. CDR3 DNA sequence: TGTGCCAGCAGTTTGCAGAGGGAGACCCAGTACTTC. Translating it yields CASSLQRETQYF.

The J gene is TRBJ2-4, the V gene TRBV11-2; a weak D match, TRBD2 (6 bases). Near its end, the DNA agrees better with TRBJ2-7, so the J call may be wrong. The CDR3 sequence is 12 residues long. Looked up from germline, CDR1 is SGHAT and CDR2 is FQNNGV. The CDR3 reads CASSFGSDEQYF. The CDR3 DNA reads TGTGCCAGCAGCTTCGGGAGCGACGAGCAGTACTTC.

J is TRBJ2-1 and V is TRBV20-1, with D possibly matching TRBD2 (5 bases). This CDR3 region has 11 residues. V was pared by 3 bases and J by 8 bases, with 8 bases between. The V gene's germline CDR1 is DFQATT and CDR2 SNEGSKA (reference sequence). CDR3 amino acids: CSASAGHEQFF. The CDR3 bases are TGCAGTGCTAGTGCGGGTCATGAGCAGTTCTTC.

V gene TRBV29-1 combines with J gene TRBJ1-5; D is unclear. Germline values: CDR1 SQVTM, CDR2 ANQGSEA. This CDR3 has 11 residues. V lost 3 bases and J lost 4, with 4 bases in between. The CDR3 region has the DNA TGCAGCGTTGAGGGGAATCAGCCCCAGCATTTT. It yields the protein CSVEGNQPQHF.